This T cell receptor beta chain emerged from a study of early T cells in non-severe SARS-CoV-2 infection (dated by TCRdb to the early 2020s). Study-wide context: Because TCR sequencing was done on bulk RNA from unsorted whole blood, the alpha and beta chains could not be paired. Results and caveats for the whole study, not just this receptor: VDJdb matching was skewed toward anti-spike CD8 responses and likely underestimated virus-specific expansions by missing private and CD4 specificities.

This clonotype appeared many times. Its antigen has not been determined. Base qualities are not recorded, but no much larger clone differs from it by a single base. A case-control design nested within a healthcare worker cohort in London, UK, was used, with weekly nasopharyngeal swab PCR tests and blood sampling performed. Healthcare workers were enrolled in the week of the UK lockdown, from 23 to 31 March 2020, and were followed every week for up to about 16 weeks. Library generation was performed with 5' RACE. Sequenced using a NextSeq 500. Unique molecular identifiers were attached to individual cDNA molecules in the TCR library protocol so that sequencing error and PCR bias could be corrected. Both TCR alpha and beta chains were sequenced, and tight co-correlation was observed between alpha and beta sequence abundances in each sample. The authors' analysis ran thus. Decombinator V4 was used to perform V gene, J gene and CDR3 annotation of TCR sequences. TCRs were defined as expanded if a significant change between any two time points was detected under a Poisson model with p below 0.0001. TCR abundances were normalised to the total number of TCRs sequenced in each sample and reported as counts per million. MAIT TCRs were defined by TRAV1-2 paired with TRAJ12, TRAJ20 or TRAJ33, and iNKT TCRs by TRAV10 paired with TRAJ18. A search of VDJdb, accessed on 1 November 2021, was run for TCRs annotated to CMV, EBV and SARS-CoV-2, with TCRs annotated for multiple antigens excluded. TCRdb handled the public reads itself, with Q25 trimming in fastp and clone calling in MiXCR, and kept productive beta chains. Entries are consolidated by CDR3 protein sequence, retaining the most common genes and DNA. Clone size and V and J calls follow TCRdb, not the original study. This sample gives about 40,000 distinct CDR3 sequences in total; roughly 4.3% of them show up just once. About 5% of the sample is held by the ten biggest clonotypes.

Reading the germline V gene gives CDR1 SGHTA and CDR2 FQGNSA. A distance of 4 bases separates the germline ends of V and J, which lose 1 base and 1 base respectively. The cysteine opens and the phenylalanine closes a CDR3 of 13 amino acids. Only the CDR3 DNA stays, 39 bases, in frame from base 1. This receptor chain uses TRBV7-2 and TRBJ2-5; no D segment can be confidently identified. The TCR comes from an adult who was a healthcare worker with PCR-confirmed SARS-CoV-2 infection or an uninfected control (not recorded which). The sample taken for sequencing was whole blood. The CDR3 protein: CASSLELQETQYF. The nucleotide sequence is TGTGCCAGCAGCTTAGAACTCCAAGAGACCCAGTACTTC.